Below, 32 T cell receptor beta chains from the same sample are listed, as sequenced in a study of cytomegalovirus exposure and HLA in healthy donors (dated by TCRdb to about 2017). The library was obtained by the immunoSEQ multiplex PCR assay. For the multiplex PCR, a mixture combining 60 forward primers for TCR Vbeta segments and 13 reverse primers for TCR Jbeta segments was used. Here the immuneACCESS table is served through TCRdb, limited to in-frame sequences with V and J called. Missing clones are a known gap in these copies; in checked studies unresolved V genes cover under half, and the rest lacks a known reason. This sample gives 100,000 to 150,000 clones in total; approximately 78% of them show up just once. Roughly 2.7% of the sample belongs to the ten largest clones. The sample was PBMCs. The origin of the receptors is a human donor in good health.

The J gene is TRBJ2-7, the V gene TRBV9, with D possibly being TRBD1 (5 bases). The CDR3 is 13 amino acids. Germline V lookup: CDR1 SGDLS, CDR2 YYNGEE. The V end was cut by 3 bases, the J end by 3 bases, with 10 bases between. The CDR3: CASSETDSYEQYF. The CDR3 DNA is TGTGCCAGCAGCGAGACAGACAGCTACGAGCAGTACTTC.

The CDR3 loop is CASSDSEGATDTQYF. CDR3 DNA: TGTGCCAGCAGTGACTCCGAGGGGGCCACAGATACGCAGTATTTT. The chain carries TRBV6-4 and TRBJ2-3, with TRBD1 identical over 7 bases. The CDR3 has 15 residues. Losses at the gene ends were 0 bases for V and 2 bases for J; bases not matched to a gene: 2. Germline V gene data show CDR1 as MRHNA and CDR2 as SNTAGT.

The V and J genes are TRBV7-2 and TRBJ2-3; 10 bases match TRBD2. Germline V gene data show CDR1 as SGHTA and CDR2 as FQGNSA. V was clipped by 5 bases and J by 2 bases; unmatched bases: 13. The length of the CDR3 is 18 residues. The CDR3 spells CASSGIAGGLGNTDTQYF. The CDR3 nucleotides read TGTGCCAGCAGCGGCATAGCGGGGGGCCTCGGGAACACAGATACGCAGTATTTT.

The chain is built from TRBV5-4 and TRBJ1-1; D remains ambiguous. The CDR3 consists of 12 residues. Looked up from germline, CDR1 is SGHNT and CDR2 is YYREEE (reference sequence). V lost 4 bases to trimming and J lost 10 bases, with 14 bases between them. CDR3 amino acids: CASSLPGNRAFF. The CDR3 nucleotides are TGTGCCAGCAGCCTGCCGGGTAATAGAGCTTTCTTT.

In its sample, this clone was seen a few times. The junction shows a germline mismatch at one end, possibly a read error. The chain recombines TRBV7-9 with TRBJ1-1; TRBD1 aligns across 7 bases. Germline-derived CDR1 and CDR2 are SEHNR and FQNEAQ (reference sequence). This CDR3 has 15 amino acids. CDR3 in amino acids: CSSSFPTGVGTEAFF. The CDR3, as DNA: TGTTCCAGCAGCTTCCCTACAGGGGTCGGCACTGAAGCTTTCTTT. The variable domain in full, completed from reference TRBV7-9 and TRBJ1-1, reads DTGVSQNPRHKITKRGQNVTFRCDPISEHNRLYWYRQTLGQGPEFLTYFQNEAQLEKSRLLSDRFSAERPKGSFSTLEIQRTEQGDSAMYLCSSSFPTGVGTEAFFGQGTRLTVV.

This rearrangement joins TRBV11-3 to TRBJ2-1, with 8 bases fitting TRBD2. Losses at the gene ends were 4 bases for V and 2 bases for J; bases not matched to a gene: 13. The germline V gene has CDR1 SGHNT and CDR2 YENEEA. The CDR3 has 18 residues. The CDR3 is CASSSGGLAGNPYNEQFF. DNA for the CDR3: TGTGCCAGCAGCTCGGGGGGGCTAGCGGGCAATCCCTACAATGAGCAGTTCTTC.

The gene calls are TRBV11-2 and TRBJ2-3; 9 bases line up with TRBD1. V trimming: 6 bases; J trimming: 2 bases; junction bases outside the gene matches: 6. This CDR3 is 15 amino acids long. Germline lookup yields CDR1 SGHAT and CDR2 FQNNGV. The DNA for the CDR3 is TGTGCCAGCAGATGGGACAGGGTGCCCACAGATACGCAGTATTTT. This gives the protein CASRWDRVPTDTQYF.

This clone came up once. The chain links TRBV27 to TRBJ2-7; 14 positions agree with TRBD2. V dropped 2 bases and J dropped 4; count of bases not matched to a gene: 10. The length of the CDR3 is 18 residues. CDR1 and CDR2 (germline): MNHEY, SMNVEV (reference sequence). The CDR3 reads CASSLISGGLAGVYEQYF. CDR3 nucleotides: TGTGCCAGCAGTTTAATTTCTGGGGGACTAGCGGGGGTTTACGAGCAGTACTTC.

The chain has TRBV7-9 and TRBJ1-1, with D perhaps TRBD1 (6 bases). Germline V gene data show CDR1 as SEHNR and CDR2 as FQNEAQ (reference sequence). V gave up 3 bases and J gave up 2 bases, with 13 bases separating them. The CDR3 sequence is 15 residues long. The CDR3 nucleotides are TGTGCCAGCAGCTTTGCGGCCAGGGGAAACACTGAAGCTTTCTTT. Residues: CASSFAARGNTEAFF.

The chain combines TRBV19 with TRBJ2-5; a possible D gene is TRBD2 (5 bases). Looked up from germline, CDR1 is LNHDA and CDR2 is SQIVND (reference sequence). V dropped 8 bases and J dropped 2 bases, with 12 bases sitting between them. This CDR3 is 13 amino acids long. The DNA for the CDR3 is TGTGCCAGTTCGGGGTCAGTACAAGAGACCCAGTACTTC. This encodes CASSGSVQETQYF.

V usage is TRBV27 and J usage is TRBJ2-1, with D possibly being TRBD2 (5 bases). Germline lookup yields CDR1 MNHEY and CDR2 SMNVEV (reference sequence). Trimming pared 2 bases from V and 0 bases from J, leaving 14 bases between. This CDR3 is 17 amino acids long. CDR3: CASSLRRTERSYNEQFF. CDR3 nucleotides: TGTGCCAGCAGTTTACGTAGGACTGAACGCTCCTACAATGAGCAGTTCTTC.

This clone was observed a single time. Other DNA sequences in the sample encode the same CDR3. The chain has TRBV6-1 and TRBJ1-2; 8 bases agree with TRBD1. Germline trimming cut 4 bases from V and 5 bases from J; bases unmatched to any gene: 6. Germline CDR1 MNHNS, CDR2 SASEGT. The CDR3 has 14 residues. The CDR3 here is CASSGGQAPYGYTF. The CDR3 coding sequence is TGTGCCAGCAGTGGGGGACAGGCGCCTTATGGCTACACCTTC.

This clone was recorded only once. The V gene is TRBV9, the J gene TRBJ1-3, with D uncertain. Looked up from germline, CDR1 is SGDLS and CDR2 is YYNGEE. Between the trimmed V and J ends, which lost 0 bases and 3 bases, there was a span of 16 bases. The CDR3 sequence is 17 residues long. The CDR3 loop is CASSVATRDSGGNTIYF. In DNA form, the CDR3 reads TGTGCCAGCAGCGTAGCTACCCGGGATTCGGGTGGAAACACCATATATTTT.

The gene calls are TRBV19 and TRBJ1-4; weak D call: TRBD1 (5 bases). V gave up 5 bases and J gave up 7 bases, with 11 bases separating them. Germline loops: CDR1 LNHDA, CDR2 SQIVND (reference sequence). The CDR3 runs 13 residues. The CDR3 protein is CASSLQGGEKLFF. In DNA, the CDR3 is TGTGCCAGTAGTCTGCAGGGTGGTGAAAAACTGTTTTTT.

The sample holds one count of this clone. This chain links TRBV6-1 with TRBJ2-2, with TRBD2 as a possible D gene (6 bases). The CDR3 sequence is 13 residues long. V was pared by 7 bases and J by 4 bases, with 10 bases between. CDR1 is MNHNS and CDR2 is SASEGT in the germline V gene. This chain's CDR3 is CASKRALTGELFF. CDR3 coding DNA: TGTGCCAGCAAGCGGGCCCTCACCGGGGAGCTGTTTTTT.

The sample holds one count of this clone. J is TRBJ1-5 and V is TRBV23-1; unclear D gene. TRBV23-1 is marked as an open reading frame, function uncertain. The CDR3 covers 16 residues. Trimming left V 2 bases short and J 8 bases short, with 19 bases between. CDR3 sequence reads: CASSQRGAGSQEPQHF. Written as DNA, the CDR3 is TGCGCCAGCAGTCAACGGGGAGCTGGGAGCCAGGAGCCCCAGCATTTT.

This chain joins TRBV15 and TRBJ2-3, with D hard to call. CDR1 and CDR2 from the germline V gene are LNHNV and YYDKDF (reference sequence). V was cut by 1 base and J by 3 bases, with 14 bases left in between. CDR3 length: 16 residues. The CDR3 reads CATSRAGPGRTDTQYF. CDR3 bases: TGTGCCACCAGCAGAGCCGGCCCAGGCAGGACAGATACGCAGTATTTT.

This clone was observed a few times. The gene calls are TRBV6-1 and TRBJ1-5, with D tentatively TRBD1 (5 bases). Trimming shortened V by 6 bases and J by 4 bases, and 10 bases separated the two germline ends. This CDR3 comprises 13 residues. Per the germline V gene, CDR1 is MNHNS and CDR2 is SASEGT. CDR3 amino acids: CASREQGNQPQHF. CDR3 bases: TGTGCCAGCAGAGAGCAGGGAAATCAGCCCCAGCATTTT.

V and J are TRBV25-1 and TRBJ1-6, with 7 bases matching TRBD1. Germline V gene sequence: CDR1 MGHDK, CDR2 SYGVNS. Trimming at V came to 4 bases and at J to 7 bases, leaving 4 bases not matched to a gene. The CDR3 has 14 amino acids. The CDR3 region is CASSVNRGNSPLHF. In nucleotides, the CDR3 is TGTGCCAGCAGTGTTAACAGGGGAAATTCACCCCTCCACTTT.

The V gene is TRBV9, the J gene TRBJ2-1; 10 bases match TRBD1. The CDR3 totals 15 residues. With 4 bases clipped from V and 5 bases from J, the junction kept 6 bases outside the gene matches. Per the germline V gene, CDR1 is SGDLS and CDR2 is YYNGEE. CDR3 DNA sequence: TGTGCCAGCAGCCCCGGGACAGGGGCCCACAATGAGCAGTTCTTC. This codes for CASSPGTGAHNEQFF.

In this sample, this clone turned up once. The chain carries TRBV10-3 and TRBJ1-4, with 9 bases identical to TRBD1. The V gene end was trimmed by 3 bases and the J gene end by 7 bases; junction bases not matched to a gene: 6. The CDR3 sequence is 15 residues long. CDR1 ENHRY and CDR2 SYGVKD come from the germline V gene. The CDR3 nucleotides read TGTGCCATCAGTGATGGAGGACAGGGGCGTGAAAAACTGTTTTTT. Protein product: CAISDGGQGREKLFF.

This clone has just a few counts. In DNA form, the CDR3 reads TGCGCCAGCAGCCGGGACAGCCCAGAGACCCAGTACTTC. Protein sequence: CASSRDSPETQYF. The V and J genes are TRBV5-1 and TRBJ2-5; 7 bases are shared with TRBD1. Germline loops: CDR1 SGHRS, CDR2 YFSETQ. This CDR3 contains 13 residues. Losses at the gene ends were 4 bases for V and 4 bases for J; bases not matched to a gene: 4.

The rearrangement links TRBV6-5 to TRBJ1-1; D not resolved. CDR3 length: 16 amino acids. The V gene's germline CDR1 is MNHEY and CDR2 SVGAGI. Trimming took 0 bases from V and 0 from J, leaving 11 bases between them. CDR3 bases: TGTGCCAGCAGTTACTCCCGGGGAACCATGAACACTGAAGCTTTCTTT. Amino acids: CASSYSRGTMNTEAFF.

This clone was observed a few times. V usage is TRBV19 and J usage is TRBJ2-5; 7 nucleotides match TRBD1. With 10 bases clipped from V and 2 bases from J, the junction kept 7 bases outside the gene matches. This CDR3 is 13 amino acids long. CDR1 is LNHDA and CDR2 is SQIVND in the germline V gene (reference sequence). CDR3 DNA: TGTGCCACCTCAACAGGGGCGCAAGAGACCCAGTACTTC. Translating it yields CATSTGAQETQYF.

The chain employs TRBV5-1 and TRBJ2-5; 9 bases map to TRBD2. The trim removed 2 bases at V and 0 bases at J, leaving 5 bases unmatched. Germline-derived CDR1 and CDR2 are SGHRS and YFSETQ. The CDR3 length is 16 residues. The CDR3: CASSFASGVYQETQYF. CDR3 nucleotides: TGCGCCAGCAGCTTTGCTAGCGGGGTGTACCAAGAGACCCAGTACTTC.

This rearrangement joins TRBV7-6 to TRBJ2-1; D is ambiguous. Trimming took off 1 base at V and 10 bases at J, with 8 bases between the two ends. This CDR3 is built from 12 residues. Looked up from germline, CDR1 is SGHVS and CDR2 is FNYEAQ. This CDR3 reads CASSLVAREQFF. In DNA form, the CDR3 reads TGTGCCAGCAGCTTAGTGGCACGAGAGCAGTTCTTC.

This chain connects TRBV5-4 to TRBJ2-7; D ambiguous. V lost 3 bases to trimming and J lost 4 bases, with 14 bases between them. This CDR3 is 14 amino acids long. Germline V gene sequence: CDR1 SGHNT, CDR2 YYREEE (reference sequence). CDR3 sequence reads: CASSSRLSTYEQYF. The CDR3 DNA reads as TGTGCCAGCAGCTCCCGACTTTCTACATACGAGCAGTACTTC.

V gene TRBV11-2 combines with J gene TRBJ2-7; D is unresolved. The CDR3 is made up of 11 amino acids. V gave up 4 bases and J gave up 3 bases, with 4 bases separating them. CDR1 and CDR2 (germline): SGHAT, FQNNGV. The CDR3 loop reads CASSWSYEQYF. DNA of the CDR3: TGTGCCAGCAGCTGGAGCTACGAGCAGTACTTC. The variable domain in full, with the rest retrieved from reference TRBV11-2 and TRBJ2-7, is EAGVAQSPRYKIIEKRQSVAFWCNPISGHATLYWYQQILGQGPKLLIQFQNNGVVDDSQLPKDRFSAERLKGVDSTLKIQPAKLEDSAVYLCASSWSYEQYFGPGTRLTVT.

The V gene is TRBV4-3, the J gene TRBJ2-1, with D possibly being TRBD2 (5 bases). Germline V CDR1 and CDR2: LGHNA, YSLEER. CDR3 size: 15 residues. Trimming pared 0 bases from V and 7 bases from J, leaving 13 bases between. CDR3 in amino acids: CASSQETVSGNEQFF. CDR3 DNA: TGCGCCAGCAGCCAAGAGACGGTCTCGGGGAATGAGCAGTTCTTC.

V and J are TRBV12-5 and TRBJ2-7, with D maybe TRBD2 (6 bases). Trimming took off 0 bases at V and 5 bases at J, with 20 bases between the two ends. From germline, CDR1 is LGHNT and CDR2 FRNRAP. This CDR3 contains 17 residues. CDR3 bases: TGTGCTAGTGGTTTGGTCATATACCCCGGGACTCGGGACGAGCAGTACTTC. Its protein is CASGLVIYPGTRDEQYF.

The chain has TRBV27 and TRBJ1-2; TRBD1 matches at 8 bases. Germline assignment: CDR1 MNHEY and CDR2 SMNVEV (reference sequence). The length of the CDR3 is 13 residues. Trimming removed 5 bases from V and 7 bases from J; junction bases left unmatched: 6. The CDR3 DNA reads as TGTGCCAGCAGTCCTAGGACAGGGTTTGGCTACACCTTC. This sequence encodes CASSPRTGFGYTF.

The CDR3, as DNA: TGTGCCAGCCGTGGCGGTGGCTACACCTTC. This translates into CASRGGGYTF. The chain uses TRBV10-3 and TRBJ1-2; D call uncertain. The germline V and J ends were trimmed by 10 bases and 7 bases, with 10 bases remaining between them. The CDR3 consists of 10 residues. Germline V gives CDR1 ENHRY, CDR2 SYGVKD.